This paragraph covers one T cell receptor (beta chain) sequence. As the CDR3 is not closed by the conserved phenylalanine or tryptophan, this likely results from a read error. The study drew donors from healthy Caucasian individuals in Russia aged 6 to 90. This record comes from a study of blood T cells in healthy people across ages. Germline CDR1 and CDR2: MNHEY and SVGEGT. This CDR3 is built from 15 residues. Trimming removed 0 bases at V and 0 bases at J, with 8 bases between. Through a sample-barcoded 5' primer and a J-beta primer mix, a second PCR was run for roughly 6 to 11 cycles. Samples each returned at least 3 million CDR3-containing paired-end reads. TCRdb recomputed calls from the 5' RACE reads with MiXCR, one row per CDR3 protein. Altogether about 1,000,000 distinct CDR3 sequences are present, 45% being singletons, with the ten largest covering around 18%.

Material for sequencing was blood. The chain uses TRBV6-2 or TRBV6-3 and TRBJ2-5, with D uncertain. This receptor was obtained from a woman aged 55 to 70 in good health. The CDR3 protein is CASSYSASYQETQYV. CDR3 nucleotide sequence: TGTGCCAGCAGTTACTCGGCCTCTTACCAAGAGACCCAGTACGTC.